The T cell receptor (beta chain) described here comes from a study of blood T cells in healthy people across ages. On the study more broadly: Per two T cells, template switching captured roughly one barcoded beta molecule. Whole-study results and caveats: Shifts in expanded clonotypes may have been confounded by donor CMV status, which was unknown.

Together with a sample-barcoded 5' primer, a J-beta primer mix was included in a second PCR lasting about 6 to 11 cycles. No fewer than 3 million CDR3-containing paired-end reads came from each sample. TCRdb independently ran MiXCR on the 5' RACE reads; one entry per CDR3 protein. Of about a million distinct CDR3 sequences in the sample, just over 50% were seen once. About this clonotype: Its antigen is as yet unknown.

It was ten milliliters of peripheral blood that were drawn from each donor. The CDR3 extends over 13 amino acids. Germline CDR1 and CDR2: SEHNR and FQNEAQ (reference sequence). The V gene lost 8 bases and the J gene lost 3 bases, with 13 bases spanning the gap. This receptor was taken from a woman aged 55-70 years in good health. The sample comprised blood. This chain links TRBV7-9 with TRBJ2-5; tentatively, D is TRBD2 (6 bases). The CDR3 DNA reads as TGTGCCAGCGGGGCTAGCGAAGAAGAGACCCAGTACTTC. This sequence encodes CASGASEEETQYF.